Sequencing of this T cell receptor (beta chain) was carried out in a study of blood T cell repertoires in COVID-19. As for the study in general: From the United States, Italy and Spain came samples of acute and convalescent COVID-19. From T cells, B-cell-depleted T cells, or PBMCs came the material, which was cDNA or gDNA.

The J segment lost 3 bases and the V segment lost 8 bases, leaving 3 bases of the junction unmatched. There are 12 residues in the CDR3. The germline V gene encodes CDR1 MDHEN and CDR2 SYDVKM. This clone came up a few times. Original handling: Amplified reference gene primers provided the basis for estimating nucleated cell counts. This table comes from immunoSEQ multiplex PCR, and its TCRdb copy is limited to in-frame clones, with some not included. Clone size and the V and J calls come from that table; the DNA yielded D and trimming. The sample holds over 65,000 clones, over 80% seen once. The chain links TRBV28 to TRBJ2-7; 8 positions agree with TRBD1. The source of this sequence is a human donor in a cohort sampled during active COVID-19. Source material: peripheral blood. The CDR3 spells CASRDRIYEQYF. The CDR3 DNA sequence: TGTGCCAGCCGGGACAGGATCTACGAGCAGTACTTC.